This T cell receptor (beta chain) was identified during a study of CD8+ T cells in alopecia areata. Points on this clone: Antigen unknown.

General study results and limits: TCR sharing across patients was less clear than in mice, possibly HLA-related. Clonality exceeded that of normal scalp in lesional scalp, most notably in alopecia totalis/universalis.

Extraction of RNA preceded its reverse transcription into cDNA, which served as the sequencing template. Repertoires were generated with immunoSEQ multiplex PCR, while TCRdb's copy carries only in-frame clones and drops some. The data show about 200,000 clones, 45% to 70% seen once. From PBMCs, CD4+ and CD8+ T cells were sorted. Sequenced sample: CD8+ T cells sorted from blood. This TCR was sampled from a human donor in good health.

In DNA, the CDR3 is TGTGCCAGCAGCCTAGGTGAATCGGGGAACGTGGCTTTCTTT. This gives the protein CASSLGESGNVAFF. This chain uses TRBV7-9 with TRBJ1-1; D is ambiguous. Germline values: CDR1 SEHNR, CDR2 FQNEAQ (reference sequence). V was clipped by 5 bases and J by 11 bases, with 21 bases between them. The CDR3 extends over 14 amino acids.